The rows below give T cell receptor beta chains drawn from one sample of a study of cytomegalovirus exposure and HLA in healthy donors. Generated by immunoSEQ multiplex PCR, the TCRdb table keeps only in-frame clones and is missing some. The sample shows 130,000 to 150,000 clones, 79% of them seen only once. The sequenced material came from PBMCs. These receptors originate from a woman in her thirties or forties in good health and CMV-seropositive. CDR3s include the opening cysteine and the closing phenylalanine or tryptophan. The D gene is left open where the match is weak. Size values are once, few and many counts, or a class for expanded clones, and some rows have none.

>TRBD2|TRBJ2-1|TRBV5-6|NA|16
TGTGCCAGCACCAGAGCGGGGGGAGGCTCCTACAATGAGCAGTTCTTC
CASTRAGGGSYNEQFF
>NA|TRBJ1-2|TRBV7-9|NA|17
TGTGCCAGCAGCTTAGCGTATGTGACACTTCTTAACTATGGCTACACCTTC
CASSLAYVTLLNYGYTF
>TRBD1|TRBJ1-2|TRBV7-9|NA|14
TGTGCCAGCAGCTACAGTACAGGGGGCAATGGCTACACCTTC
CASSYSTGGNGYTF
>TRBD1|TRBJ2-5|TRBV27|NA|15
TGTGCCAGCAGTTCCCGGACAGGGGGTAGGGTTACCCGGTACTTC
CASSSRTGGRVTRYF
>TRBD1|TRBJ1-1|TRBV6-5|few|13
TGTGCCAGCAGCCAAGACAGGGTCACTGAAGCTTTCTTT
CASSQDRVTEAFF
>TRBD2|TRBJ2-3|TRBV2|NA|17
TGTGCCAAACCGGGCCGGACTAGCGGGGGTAGCACAGATACGCAGTATTTT
CAKPGRTSGGSTDTQYF
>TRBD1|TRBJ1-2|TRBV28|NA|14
TGTGCCAGCAGTCTTACAGGGGGCGCAAGGGGCTACACCTTC
CASSLTGGARGYTF
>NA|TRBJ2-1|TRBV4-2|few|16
TGTGCCAGCAGCCAAGCGGTAGCGGGGGCCACAGGGGGGCAGTTCTTC
CASSQAVAGATGGQFF
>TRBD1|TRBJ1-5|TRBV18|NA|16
TGTGCCAGCTCACCGGGACAGCCTTATAGCAATCAGCCCCAGCATTTT
CASSPGQPYSNQPQHF
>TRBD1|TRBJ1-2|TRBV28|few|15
TGTGCCAGCAGTTTACAGGCAGGGGGAGGCTATGGCTACACCTTC
CASSLQAGGGYGYTF
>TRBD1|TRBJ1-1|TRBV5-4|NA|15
TGTGCCAGCACCGCCGACAGGGGAGCGACCTCTGAAGCTTTCTTT
CASTADRGATSEAFF
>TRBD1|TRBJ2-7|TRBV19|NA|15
TGTGCCAGTAGTTCCAAGGACAGGGGAGATTACGAGCAGTACTTC
CASSSKDRGDYEQYF
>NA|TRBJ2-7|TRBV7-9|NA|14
TGTGCCAGCAGCGAGGAGGGGCTCCTCTACGAGCAGTACTTC
CASSEEGLLYEQYF
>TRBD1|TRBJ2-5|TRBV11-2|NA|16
TGTGCCAGCAGCCTACAACCGACGGGACAGCAAGAGACCCAGTACTTC
CASSLQPTGQQETQYF
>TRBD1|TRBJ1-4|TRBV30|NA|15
TGTGCCTGGAGGAAAAGTACAGGGGGAAAGGAAAAACTGTTTTTT
CAWRKSTGGKEKLFF
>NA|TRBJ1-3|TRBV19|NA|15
TGTGCCAGTACTTACCCGGGGGACCCTGGAAACACCATATATTTT
CASTYPGDPGNTIYF
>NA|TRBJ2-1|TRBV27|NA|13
TGTGCCAGCAGACCGACTAGCTACAATGAGCAGTTCTTC
CASRPTSYNEQFF
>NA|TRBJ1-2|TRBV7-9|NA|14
TGTGCCAGCAGCTCCGACATGGCCGGCTATGGCTACACCTTC
CASSSDMAGYGYTF
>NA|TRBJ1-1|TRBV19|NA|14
TGTGCCAGTAGTACTACAGACCAGAACACTGAAGCTTTCTTT
CASSTTDQNTEAFF
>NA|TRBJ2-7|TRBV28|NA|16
TGTGCCAGCAGTTTAATCCCAACAGGGAGCTCCTACGAGCAGTACTTC
CASSLIPTGSSYEQYF
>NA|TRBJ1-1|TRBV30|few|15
TGTGCCTGGAGACCCCCCGGACAGTTGAACACTGAAGCTTTCTTT
CAWRPPGQLNTEAFF
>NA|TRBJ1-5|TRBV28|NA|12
TGTGCCAGCAGGTACCAGGGTCAGCCCCAGCATTTT
CASRYQGQPQHF
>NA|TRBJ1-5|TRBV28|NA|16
TGTGCCAGCAGTTTAAAGTCATTAGGGGGCAATCAGCCCCAGCATTTT
CASSLKSLGGNQPQHF
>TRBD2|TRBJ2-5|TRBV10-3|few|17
TGTGCCATCAGTGAGTCAGGGATAGCGGGGGTCCGGGAGACCCAGTACTTC
CAISESGIAGVRETQYF
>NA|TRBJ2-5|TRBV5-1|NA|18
TGCGCCAGCAGCTGGGAAACCATGGACTATCTTCGTGGGGAGACCCAGTACTTC
CASSWETMDYLRGETQYF
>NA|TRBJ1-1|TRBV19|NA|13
TGTGCCAGTAACGACGACTTGTGGACTGAAGCTTTCTTT
CASNDDLWTEAFF
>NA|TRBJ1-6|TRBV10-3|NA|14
TGTGCCATCAGGGTCGGCGGGGGCATGTCACCCCTCCACTTT
CAIRVGGGMSPLHF
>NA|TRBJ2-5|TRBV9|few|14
TGTGCCAGCAGCCGGAGCGGTGTCCAAGAGACCCAGTACTTC
CASSRSGVQETQYF
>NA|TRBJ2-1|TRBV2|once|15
TGTGCCAGCAGCTCGGGTCAGGGCTCCTACAATGAGCAGTTCTTC
CASSSGQGSYNEQFF
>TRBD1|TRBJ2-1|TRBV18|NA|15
TGTGCCAGCTCACCGGGACAGGGGCCCTACAATGAGCAGTTCTTC
CASSPGQGPYNEQFF
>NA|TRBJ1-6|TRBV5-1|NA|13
TGCGCCAGCAGCTTGGCGGGGTATTCACCCCTCCACTTT
CASSLAGYSPLHF
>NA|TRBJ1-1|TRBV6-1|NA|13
TGTGCCAGCAGTGTTCACGGGAACACTGAAGCTTTCTTT
CASSVHGNTEAFF
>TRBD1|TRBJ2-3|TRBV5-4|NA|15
TGTGCCAGCAGACAAGACAGGGCTAATTTAGATACGCAGTATTTT
CASRQDRANLDTQYF
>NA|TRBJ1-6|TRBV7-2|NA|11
TGTGCCAGCCAATATAATTCACCCCTCCACTTT
CASQYNSPLHF
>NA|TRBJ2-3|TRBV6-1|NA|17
TGTGCCAGCAGTGAAAACAGCGCAGGGACTAGCACAGATACGCAGTATTTT
CASSENSAGTSTDTQYF
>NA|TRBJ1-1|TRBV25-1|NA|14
TGTGCCAGCAGTCTCGGGCGGGGGATCACTGAAGCTTTCTTT
CASSLGRGITEAFF
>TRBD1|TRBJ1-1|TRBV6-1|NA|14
TGTGCCAGCATATCCGGGACAGTCCTCCTAAAAGCTTTCTTT
CASISGTVLLKAFF
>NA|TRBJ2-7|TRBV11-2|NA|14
TGTGCCAGCAGCTTAGGTGGCAGTCCCTACGAGCAGTACTTC
CASSLGGSPYEQYF
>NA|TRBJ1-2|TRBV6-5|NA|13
TGTGCCAGTAATAGGGGGGGAAACTATGGCTACACCTTC
CASNRGGNYGYTF
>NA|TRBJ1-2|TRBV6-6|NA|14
TGTGCCAGCAGTTACACTAGTCCTAACTATGGCTACACCTTC
CASSYTSPNYGYTF
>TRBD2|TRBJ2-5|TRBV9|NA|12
TGTGCCAGCAGCTCGGGGGGGGAGACCCAGTACTTC
CASSSGGETQYF
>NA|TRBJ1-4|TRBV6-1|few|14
TGTGCCAGCAGTGAAGGGCAGGGGAATGAAAAACTGTTTTTT
CASSEGQGNEKLFF
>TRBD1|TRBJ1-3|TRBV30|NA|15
TGTGCCTGGAGCCGAACAGGGGAAACTGGAAACACCATATATTTT
CAWSRTGETGNTIYF